The following is a T cell receptor (beta chain) sequence with its context. The antigen remains unidentified. Germline is not matched at one junction end, which may reflect a read error. This specimen comes from a study of T cells in Graves' hyperthyroidism and ophthalmopathy. Study-wide results and caveats: Through a model of 13 V-J features, ophthalmopathy was separated from stable hyperthyroidism. Researchers found most expanded thyroid clonotypes above 0.001 in blood as well.

Researchers took RNA transcripts and amplified the TCR beta CDR3 regions from them. A first-round RT-PCR of the TCR CDR3 used the HTBI primer set. TCRdb called the multiplex PCR reads again in MiXCR, with one record for every CDR3 protein. The sample consists of approximately 640,000 distinct CDR3 sequences, about 45% of them appearing once. This CDR3 is 14 amino acids long. Per germline, CDR1 MNHNS and CDR2 SASEGT. The TCR originated in an adult man with Graves' disease, either hyperthyroidism or ophthalmopathy (not recorded which). Input material: peripheral blood or thyroid tissue (not recorded which). The chain uses TRBV6-1 and TRBJ2-7, with 8 positions matching TRBD1. The CDR3 protein is CAGSEGQVGGEQYF. CDR3 DNA sequence: TGTGCCGGCAGTGAGGGACAGGTGGGAGGCGAGCAGTACTTC.